This T cell receptor beta chain was found in a study of T cell clonotyping in hematopoietic cell transplantation. V was clipped by 11 bases and J by 2 bases, with 13 bases between them. Germline CDR1 and CDR2: MDHEN and SYDVKM. This CDR3 region has 13 residues. Sequenced by immunoSEQ multiplex PCR; TCRdb stores in-frame clones only, minus some. Among about 5,100 clones listed, less than 35% were seen once. This clone was seen a handful of times. Indicated time point: recipient sample about 28 days before transplant, after cytoreduction. The sample in question was peripheral blood mononuclear cells, obtained before stem cell transplant. This sequence joins TRBV28 and TRBJ1-5, with D uncertain. This TCR was recovered from a middle-aged man with myelofibrosis. Some clones in this sample may be carry-over from other donors' samples. The chain's CDR3 is CAGQYRGNQPQHF. Here the CDR3 DNA reads TGTGCCGGTCAGTATCGTGGCAATCAGCCCCAGCATTTT.